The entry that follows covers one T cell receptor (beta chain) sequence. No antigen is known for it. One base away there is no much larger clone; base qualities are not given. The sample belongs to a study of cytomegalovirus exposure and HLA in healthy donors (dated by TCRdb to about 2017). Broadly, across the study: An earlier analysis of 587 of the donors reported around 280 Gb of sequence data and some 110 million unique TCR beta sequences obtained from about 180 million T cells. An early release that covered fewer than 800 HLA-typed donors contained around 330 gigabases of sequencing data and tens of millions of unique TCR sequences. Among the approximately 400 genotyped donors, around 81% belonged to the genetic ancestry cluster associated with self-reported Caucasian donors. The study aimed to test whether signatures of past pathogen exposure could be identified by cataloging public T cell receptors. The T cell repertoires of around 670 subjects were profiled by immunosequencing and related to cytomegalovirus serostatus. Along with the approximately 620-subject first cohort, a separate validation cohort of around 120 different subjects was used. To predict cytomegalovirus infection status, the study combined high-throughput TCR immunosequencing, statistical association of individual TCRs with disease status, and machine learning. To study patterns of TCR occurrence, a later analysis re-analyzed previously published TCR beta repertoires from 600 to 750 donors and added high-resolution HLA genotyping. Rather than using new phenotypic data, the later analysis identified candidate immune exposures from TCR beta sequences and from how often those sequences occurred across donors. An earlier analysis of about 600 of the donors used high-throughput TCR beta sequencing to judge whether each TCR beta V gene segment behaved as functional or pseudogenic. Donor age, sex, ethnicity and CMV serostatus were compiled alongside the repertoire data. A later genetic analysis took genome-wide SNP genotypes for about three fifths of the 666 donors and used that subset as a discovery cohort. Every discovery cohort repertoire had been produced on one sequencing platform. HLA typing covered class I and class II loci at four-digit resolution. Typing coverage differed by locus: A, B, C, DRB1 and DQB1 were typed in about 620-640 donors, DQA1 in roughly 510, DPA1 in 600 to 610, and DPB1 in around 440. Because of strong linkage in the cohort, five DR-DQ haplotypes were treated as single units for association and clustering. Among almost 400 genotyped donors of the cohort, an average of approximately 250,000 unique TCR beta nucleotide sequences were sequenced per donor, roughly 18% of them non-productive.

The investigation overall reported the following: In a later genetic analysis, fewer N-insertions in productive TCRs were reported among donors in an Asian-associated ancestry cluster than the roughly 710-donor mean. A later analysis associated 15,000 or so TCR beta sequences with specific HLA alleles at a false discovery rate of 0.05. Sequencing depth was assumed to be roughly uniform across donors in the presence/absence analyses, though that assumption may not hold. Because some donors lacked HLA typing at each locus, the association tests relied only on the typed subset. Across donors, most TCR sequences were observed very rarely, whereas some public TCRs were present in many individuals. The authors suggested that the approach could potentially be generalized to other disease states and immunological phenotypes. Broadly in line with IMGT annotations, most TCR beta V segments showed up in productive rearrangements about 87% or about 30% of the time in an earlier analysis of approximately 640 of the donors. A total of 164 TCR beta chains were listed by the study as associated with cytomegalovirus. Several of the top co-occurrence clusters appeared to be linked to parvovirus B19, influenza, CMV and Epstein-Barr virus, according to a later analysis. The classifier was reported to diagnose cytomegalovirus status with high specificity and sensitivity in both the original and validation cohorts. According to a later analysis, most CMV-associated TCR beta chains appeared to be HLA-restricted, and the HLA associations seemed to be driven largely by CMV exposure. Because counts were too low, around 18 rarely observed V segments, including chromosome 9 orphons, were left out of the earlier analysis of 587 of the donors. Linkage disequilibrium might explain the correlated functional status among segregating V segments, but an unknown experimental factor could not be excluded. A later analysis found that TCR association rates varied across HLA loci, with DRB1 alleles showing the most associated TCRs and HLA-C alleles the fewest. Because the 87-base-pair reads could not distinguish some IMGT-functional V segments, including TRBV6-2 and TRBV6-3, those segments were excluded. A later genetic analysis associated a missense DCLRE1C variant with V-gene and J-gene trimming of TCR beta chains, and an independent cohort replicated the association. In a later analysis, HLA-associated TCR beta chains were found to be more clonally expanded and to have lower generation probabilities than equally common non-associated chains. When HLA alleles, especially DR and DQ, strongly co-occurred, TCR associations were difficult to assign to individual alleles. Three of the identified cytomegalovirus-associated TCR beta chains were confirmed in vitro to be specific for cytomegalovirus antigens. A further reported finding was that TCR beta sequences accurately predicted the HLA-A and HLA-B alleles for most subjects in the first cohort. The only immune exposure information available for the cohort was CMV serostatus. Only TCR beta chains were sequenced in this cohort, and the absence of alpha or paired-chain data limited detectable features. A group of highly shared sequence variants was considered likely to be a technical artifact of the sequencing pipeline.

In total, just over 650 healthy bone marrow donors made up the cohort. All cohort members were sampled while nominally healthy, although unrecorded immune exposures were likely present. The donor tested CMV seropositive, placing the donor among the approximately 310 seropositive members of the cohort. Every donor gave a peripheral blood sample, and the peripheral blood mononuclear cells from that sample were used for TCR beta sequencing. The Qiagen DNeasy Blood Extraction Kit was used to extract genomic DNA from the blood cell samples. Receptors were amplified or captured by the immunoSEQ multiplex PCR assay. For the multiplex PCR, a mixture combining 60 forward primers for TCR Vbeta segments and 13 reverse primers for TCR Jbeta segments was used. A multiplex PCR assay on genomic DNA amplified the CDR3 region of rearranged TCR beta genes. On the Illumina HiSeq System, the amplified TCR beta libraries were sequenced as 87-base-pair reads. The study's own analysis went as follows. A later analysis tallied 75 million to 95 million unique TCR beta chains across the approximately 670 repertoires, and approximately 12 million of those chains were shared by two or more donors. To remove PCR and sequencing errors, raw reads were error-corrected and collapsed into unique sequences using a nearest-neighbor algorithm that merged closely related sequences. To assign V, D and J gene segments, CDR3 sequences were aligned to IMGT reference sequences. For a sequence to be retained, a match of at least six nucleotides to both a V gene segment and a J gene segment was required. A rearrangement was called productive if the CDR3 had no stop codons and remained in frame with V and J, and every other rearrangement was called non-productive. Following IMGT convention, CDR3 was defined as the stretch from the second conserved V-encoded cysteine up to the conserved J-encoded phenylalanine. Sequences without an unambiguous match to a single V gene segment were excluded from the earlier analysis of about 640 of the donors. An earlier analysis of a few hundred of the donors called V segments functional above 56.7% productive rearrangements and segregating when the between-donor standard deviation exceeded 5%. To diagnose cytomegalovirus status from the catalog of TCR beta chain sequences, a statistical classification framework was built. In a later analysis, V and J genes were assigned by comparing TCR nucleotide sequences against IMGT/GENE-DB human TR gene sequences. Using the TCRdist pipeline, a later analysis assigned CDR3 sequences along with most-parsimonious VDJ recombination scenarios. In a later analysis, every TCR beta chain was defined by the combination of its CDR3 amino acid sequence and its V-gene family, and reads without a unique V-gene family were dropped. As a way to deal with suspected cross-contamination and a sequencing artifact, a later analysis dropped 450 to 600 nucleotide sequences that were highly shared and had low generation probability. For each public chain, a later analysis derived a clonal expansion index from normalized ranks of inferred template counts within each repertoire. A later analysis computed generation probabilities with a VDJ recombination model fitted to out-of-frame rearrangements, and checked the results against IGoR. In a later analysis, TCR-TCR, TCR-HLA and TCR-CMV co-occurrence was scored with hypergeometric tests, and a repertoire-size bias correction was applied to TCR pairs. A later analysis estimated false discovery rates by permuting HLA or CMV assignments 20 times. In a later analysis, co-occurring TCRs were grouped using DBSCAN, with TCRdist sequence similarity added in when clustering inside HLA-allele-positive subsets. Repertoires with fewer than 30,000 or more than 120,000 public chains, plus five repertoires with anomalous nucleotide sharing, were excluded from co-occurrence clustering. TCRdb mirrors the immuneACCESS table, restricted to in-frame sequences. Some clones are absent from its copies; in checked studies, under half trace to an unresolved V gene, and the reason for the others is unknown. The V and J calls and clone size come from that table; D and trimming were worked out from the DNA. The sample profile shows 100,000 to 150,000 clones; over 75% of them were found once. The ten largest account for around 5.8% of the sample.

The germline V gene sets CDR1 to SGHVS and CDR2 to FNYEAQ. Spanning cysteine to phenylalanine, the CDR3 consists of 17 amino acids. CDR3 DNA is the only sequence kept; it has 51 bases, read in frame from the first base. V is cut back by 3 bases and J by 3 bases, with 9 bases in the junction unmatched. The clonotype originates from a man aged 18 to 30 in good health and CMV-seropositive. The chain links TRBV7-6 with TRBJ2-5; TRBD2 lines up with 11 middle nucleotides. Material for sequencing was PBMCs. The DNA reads TGTGCCAGCAGCTTCATCGAAGTTAGCGGGGGGGAAGAGACCCAGTACTTC. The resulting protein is CASSFIEVSGGEETQYF.